This T cell receptor beta chain was sequenced during a study of T cells after yellow fever vaccination. TCRdb ran MiXCR on the 5' RACE reads and lists one entry per CDR3 protein. The sample records hundreds of thousands of distinct CDR3 sequences, roughly a sixth being singletons. The V gene lost 5 bases and the J gene lost 2 bases, with 13 bases spanning the gap. Germline CDR1 is SGHTA and CDR2 is FQGNSA. CDR3 length equals 14 residues. V is TRBV7-2 and J is TRBJ2-7; D unresolved. Sequencing was performed on PBMCs, taken less than 6 days after the first yellow fever vaccination. The sequence derives from a man younger than 35 who received the YFV17D yellow fever vaccine. CDR3 in DNA: TGTGCCAGCAGCCCAGTGGGGTCGCCCTACGAGCAGTACTTC. It yields the protein CASSPVGSPYEQYF.